The 3 T cell receptor beta chains presented below share a single source sample, sequenced in a study of blood T cell repertoires in COVID-19. Libraries were prepared by immunoSEQ multiplex PCR; TCRdb keeps only in-frame clonotypes and omits some of them. The data contain fewer than 110,000 clones, roughly 88% of them singletons. Sequencing was performed on peripheral blood. The source of these receptors is a human donor in a cohort sampled during active COVID-19.

This sequence joins TRBV9 and TRBJ1-2; D not certain. The ends were cut back, 0 bases at V and 8 bases at J, with 11 bases in the middle. The CDR3 has 13 residues. Germline loops: CDR1 SGDLS, CDR2 YYNGEE. The CDR3 here is CASSVATRGGYTF. Written as DNA, the CDR3 is TGTGCCAGCAGCGTAGCTACTCGAGGGGGCTACACCTTC.

The CDR3 DNA reads as TGTGCCAGCAGTTTAGCCGGGACAGGGGGCGGGGTGCAGTACTTC. Translating gives CASSLAGTGGGVQYF. The V call is TRBV28, the J call TRBJ2-7; TRBD1 matches at 12 bases. CDR3 length equals 15 residues. V lost 2 bases to trimming and J lost 9 bases; unmatched junction nucleotides: 8. The germline V gene has CDR1 MDHEN and CDR2 SYDVKM.

This clone came up once. The chain combines TRBV7-2 with TRBJ2-7, with D maybe TRBD2 (6 bases). Germline values: CDR1 SGHTA, CDR2 FQGNSA. Trimming shortened V by 2 bases and J by 2 bases, and 10 bases separated the two germline ends. The CDR3 extends over 14 amino acids. Here the CDR3 reads CASSLLLATYEQYF. CDR3 in DNA: TGTGCCAGCAGCTTATTACTAGCCACCTACGAGCAGTACTTC.